Below, 20 T cell receptor beta chains from the same sample are listed, as sequenced in a study of cytomegalovirus exposure and HLA in healthy donors (dated by TCRdb to about 2017). Libraries were constructed by the immunoSEQ multiplex PCR assay. TCRdb obtained this table from immuneACCESS and retained in-frame rearrangements with V and J assigned. These tables miss some clones; where compared with another copy, unresolved V genes account for less than half of the shortfall, and the remainder is unexplained. Counted in this sample were approximately 220,000 clones; 75% to 95% of them appeared once. 0.85% to 1.2% of the sample goes to the ten largest clones. Material: PBMCs. The receptors were gathered from a woman aged 18-30 years in good health and CMV-seronegative.

The V gene is TRBV7-9, the J gene TRBJ2-7; TRBD2 is a possible D gene (5 bases). The germline CDR1 and CDR2 sequences are SEHNR and FQNEAQ (reference sequence). The CDR3 has 14 amino acids. Trimming removed 3 bases at V and 3 bases at J, with 12 bases between. The CDR3 DNA sequence: TGTGCCAGCAGCTTGCCGACACTAGGCTACGAGCAGTACTTC. Translated, it gives CASSLPTLGYEQYF.

V usage is TRBV7-9 and J usage is TRBJ2-3; 8 bases map to TRBD2. V dropped 3 bases and J dropped 0; count of bases not matched to a gene: 2. This CDR3 is 15 amino acids long. Germline lookup yields CDR1 SEHNR and CDR2 FQNEAQ (reference sequence). This CDR3 is CASSFSGISTDTQYF. CDR3 DNA: TGTGCCAGCAGCTTTAGCGGGATTAGCACAGATACGCAGTATTTT.

The chain links TRBV4-2 to TRBJ2-1; 9 bases are shared with TRBD2. From germline, CDR1 is LGHNA and CDR2 YNFKEQ. V dropped 1 base and J dropped 6; count of bases not matched to a gene: 10. The CDR3 contains 17 residues. Written as DNA, the CDR3 is TGTGCCAGCAGCCAAGTCGCTAGCGGGATAAAATCCAATGAGCAGTTCTTC. Translated, it gives CASSQVASGIKSNEQFF.

This rearrangement joins TRBV27 to TRBJ2-1; D may be TRBD2 (6 bases). CDR1 and CDR2 from the germline V gene are MNHEY and SMNVEV (reference sequence). The CDR3 loop spans 16 amino acids. Trimming took 6 bases from V and 2 from J, leaving 17 bases between them. The CDR3 region has the DNA TGTGCCAGCAGAGAAAAGATCCGGGAGACCTACAATGAGCAGTTCTTC. As protein: CASREKIRETYNEQFF.

V usage is TRBV7-9 and J usage is TRBJ2-5; D is perhaps TRBD1 (6 bases). The CDR3 extends over 15 amino acids. V was pared by 1 base and J by 5 bases, with 14 bases between. Germline assignment: CDR1 SEHNR and CDR2 FQNEAQ (reference sequence). The CDR3 nucleotides read TGTGCCAGCAGCTTAGTATCGGCAGGGGAGGAGACCCAGTACTTC. It codes for CASSLVSAGEETQYF.

This sequence joins TRBV11-2 and TRBJ2-1; the match to TRBD2 covers 7 bases. The CDR3 length is 18 residues. Germline V CDR1 and CDR2: SGHAT, FQNNGV. V lost 3 bases to trimming and J lost 8 bases; unmatched junction nucleotides: 19. For the CDR3, the DNA is TGTGCCAGCAGCTTCTTCATTCTCCAGCGGGACCTTCTGCATGAGCAGTTCTTC. Translated: CASSFFILQRDLLHEQFF.

The gene calls are TRBV30 and TRBJ2-2; a possible D gene is TRBD1 (5 bases). The CDR3 totals 14 residues. V gave up 7 bases and J gave up 2 bases, with 14 bases separating them. In germline, CDR1 is GTSNPN, CDR2 SVGIG (reference sequence). The DNA of the CDR3 is TGTGCCTATCTTAGGCAGGGAAACACCGGGGAGCTGTTTTTT. This sequence encodes CAYLRQGNTGELFF.

CDR3 coding DNA: TGTGCCAGCAGTACAGGGGGGTACGAGCAGTACTTC. Translating it yields CASSTGGYEQYF. The chain is built from TRBV27 and TRBJ2-7, with TRBD1 identical over 8 bases. Germline lookup yields CDR1 MNHEY and CDR2 SMNVEV (reference sequence). The CDR3 is 12 residues long. V lost 5 bases and J lost 4; bases outside the gene matches: 1.

V usage is TRBV5-4 and J usage is TRBJ2-1, with 7 bases identical to TRBD1. J was trimmed by 0 bases and V by 10 bases; bases with no gene match: 10. CDR1 is SGHNT and CDR2 is YYREEE in the germline V gene (reference sequence). This CDR3 has 15 amino acids. The CDR3 sequence: CALKGGPSSYNEQFF. The CDR3, as DNA: TGTGCCTTAAAAGGGGGCCCTAGCTCCTACAATGAGCAGTTCTTC.

The rearrangement joins TRBV2 to TRBJ2-3, with D unresolved. V lost 4 bases, J lost 1 base, and 6 bases lay in between. Germline values: CDR1 SNHLY, CDR2 FYNNEI. CDR3 length equals 13 residues. The CDR3 sequence: CASSGGRTDTQYF. The CDR3 nucleotides are TGTGCCAGCAGTGGTGGCCGCACAGATACGCAGTATTTT.

The CDR3 sequence: CASSAGTGRRSPLHF. For the CDR3, the DNA is TGTGCCAGTAGTGCCGGGACAGGGAGGAGATCACCCCTCCACTTT. This chain connects TRBV19 to TRBJ1-6, with 9 bases matching TRBD1. V shed 5 bases and J 10 bases; nucleotides not matched to a gene: 9. This CDR3 has 15 amino acids. Germline V gene sequence: CDR1 LNHDA, CDR2 SQIVND (reference sequence).

The table lists this clone with a few counts. The chain recombines TRBV11-2 with TRBJ2-7; a possible D gene is TRBD1 (6 bases). The germline V gene has CDR1 SGHAT and CDR2 FQNNGV. The CDR3 is 16 amino acids. V was cut by 3 bases and J by 0 bases, with 15 bases left in between. The CDR3 here is CASSFWGPPSSYEQYF. The CDR3 bases are TGTGCCAGCAGCTTTTGGGGGCCACCGAGCTCCTACGAGCAGTACTTC.

The chain employs TRBV6-1 and TRBJ2-6; D is possibly TRBD2 (5 bases). V lost 6 bases to trimming and J lost 2 bases, with 5 bases between them. CDR1 and CDR2 from the germline V gene are MNHNS and SASEGT. CDR3 length: 13 amino acids. In DNA, the CDR3 is TGTGCCAGCAGGGAGGCTGGGGCCAACGTCCTGACTTTC. Encoded protein: CASREAGANVLTF.

CDR3 protein: CASSNEGQGPFYEQYF. DNA for the CDR3: TGTGCCAGCTCAAACGAAGGACAGGGACCCTTTTACGAGCAGTACTTC. The genes are TRBV18 and TRBJ2-7, with 8 bases that match TRBD1. The V gene end was trimmed by 5 bases and the J gene end by 4 bases; junction bases not matched to a gene: 13. The CDR3 contains 16 residues. Germline V gives CDR1 KGHSH, CDR2 LQKENI.

The chain carries TRBV29-1 and TRBJ1-5, with TRBD1 matching over 9 bases. The germline V gene encodes CDR1 SQVTM and CDR2 ANQGSEA. CDR3 length: 15 amino acids. V dropped 6 bases and J dropped 2; count of bases not matched to a gene: 8. The CDR3 coding sequence is TGCAGCGTCGCCATTGGGACAGGGCGCAATCAGCCCCAGCATTTT. Protein: CSVAIGTGRNQPQHF.

CDR3 sequence reads: CASTGTGGHQPQHF. The CDR3 DNA reads as TGTGCCAGCACTGGGACAGGGGGTCATCAGCCCCAGCATTTT. This chain links TRBV2 with TRBJ1-5; 11 positions match TRBD1. The CDR3 loop spans 14 amino acids. Losses at the gene ends were 7 bases for V and 5 bases for J; bases not matched to a gene: 4. Germline V gives CDR1 SNHLY, CDR2 FYNNEI. Filled out from reference TRBV2 and TRBJ1-5, the complete variable domain reads EPEVTQTPSHQVTQMGQEVILRCVPISNHLYFYWYRQILGQKVEFLVSFYNNEISEKSEIFDDQFSVERPDGSNFTLKIRSTKLEDSAMYFCASTGTGGHQPQHFGDGTRLSIL.

This chain joins TRBV7-3 and TRBJ2-3; 9 bases line up with TRBD1. CDR3 size: 15 residues. CDR1 and CDR2 (germline): SGHTA, FQGTGA. The V and J ends lost 5 bases and 3 bases, in that order; junction bases with no gene match: 6. CDR3 sequence: CASSPPTGGTDTQYF. CDR3 DNA: TGTGCCAGCAGCCCCCCGACAGGGGGAACAGATACGCAGTATTTT.

The chain combines TRBV4-2 with TRBJ2-7, with 10 positions matching TRBD1. V lost 2 bases and J lost 5; bases outside the gene matches: 12. CDR3 size: 17 residues. The V gene's germline CDR1 is LGHNA and CDR2 YNFKEQ. The CDR3 sequence: CASSQSWFGQGGNEQYF. For the CDR3, the DNA is TGTGCCAGCAGCCAATCTTGGTTTGGACAGGGGGGGAACGAGCAGTACTTC.

J is TRBJ1-5 and V is TRBV21-1; TRBD1 is the table's D call, not checked against the DNA. TRBV21-1 is classified as a pseudogene. The length of the CDR3 is 18 residues. CDR3 in amino acids: CASSPQWCGRGLGQPQHF. The CDR3 bases are TGTGCCAGCAGCCCCCAATGGTGCGGCAGGGGGCTAGGGCAGCCCCAGCATTTT.

The chain links TRBV29-1 to TRBJ2-1, with TRBD2 matching over 14 bases. J gave up 4 bases and V 6 bases, and 17 bases lay outside the gene matches. Germline lookup yields CDR1 SQVTM and CDR2 ANQGSEA. The CDR3 loop spans 19 amino acids. The CDR3 sequence: CSVAGTSGSQGLWYNEQFF. In DNA form, the CDR3 reads TGCAGCGTCGCCGGGACTAGCGGGAGCCAGGGACTTTGGTACAATGAGCAGTTCTTC.